This T cell receptor beta chain appears in the sequencing data of a study of blood T cell repertoires in COVID-19 (dated by TCRdb to the early 2020s). For the wider study: The collaborator samples originated in the United States, Italy and Spain and spanned the acute and convalescent phases of COVID-19. The repertoires were released in a freely available public database intended as a resource for research on the immune response to SARS-CoV-2. The samples were drawn from the first 160 participants of the ongoing ImmuneRACE study and from 950 to 1,500 subjects provided by 6 global collaborators. A de-identified subject ID, COVID-19 status, age in years and sex were almost always included in the sample metadata. Deeply sampled blood TCRbeta repertoires from subjects exposed to, actively infected with, or recovered from COVID-19 were included in the dataset. The material from the prospective study consisted of cDNA or gDNA derived from T cells, B-cell-depleted T cells, or PBMCs. Where HLA class I and class II types were available, the types were taken from metadata supplied by the sample provider, not from assay-based typing.

The CDR3 starts with the cysteine, ends with the phenylalanine, and has 16 residues. The only DNA kept is the CDR3, 48 bases in frame from the first base. In the germline V gene (reference sequence), CDR1 corresponds to MNHEY and CDR2 to SMNVEV. The junction shows trimming of 2 bases on V and 2 bases on J, and the gene matches do not reach 7 bases of it. With regard to this clone: What this receptor recognizes is not known. No much larger clone exists at a distance of one base, and base qualities are not known.

TCRbeta CDR3 regions were amplified from genomic DNA by means of the immunoSEQ Assay, a bias-controlled multiplex PCR. In the paper's pipeline: Nucleated cell counts per sample were estimated from amplification of reference gene primers within the assay. To quantify the absolute abundance of each unique TCRbeta CDR3 rearrangement, sequence reads were collapsed and filtered. For each sample, productive Simpson clonality was calculated by taking the square root of Simpson's diversity index across productive rearrangements. TCRdb's version of the immuneACCESS table is confined to in-frame rearrangements and falls short of the full clone set. An unresolved V gene accounts for under half of the shortfall where checked; the remainder is of unknown origin. The DNA gave D and trimming, while V, J and clone size come from that table. In this sample the table shows about 44,000 clones, 92% of which occur a single time. Of the sample, 12% falls within the top ten clones.

Summary of the overall study and its limitations: The amount of clinical and demographic metadata varied by source and participant and was provided uncurated.

Collaborating institutions collected whole blood in K2EDTA tubes following their own protocols. Collaborator samples were shipped for TCRbeta analysis as frozen whole blood, isolated PBMCs, or DNA extracted from either sample type. This sequence uses TRBV27 and TRBJ2-3, and TRBD2 aligns with 7 junction nucleotides. Sequenced input: peripheral blood. This receptor was identified in a human donor in a cohort sampled during active COVID-19. The DNA sequence is TGTGCCAGCAGTTTACGGGCGGGAGCGCACACAGATACGCAGTATTTT. Its protein product is CASSLRAGAHTDTQYF.